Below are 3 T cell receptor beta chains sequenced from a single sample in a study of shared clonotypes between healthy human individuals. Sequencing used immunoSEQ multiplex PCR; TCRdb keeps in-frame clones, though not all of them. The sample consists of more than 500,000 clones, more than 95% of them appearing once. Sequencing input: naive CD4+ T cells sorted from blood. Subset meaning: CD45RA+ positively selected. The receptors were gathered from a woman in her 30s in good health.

The chain's CDR3 is CASSEQGWNTEAFF. The CDR3 DNA reads as TGTGCCAGCAGTGAGCAGGGGTGGAACACTGAAGCTTTCTTT. The chain is built from TRBV6-4 and TRBJ1-1; D may be TRBD1 (6 bases). V shed 3 bases and J shed 1 base, with 9 bases lying between them. The germline CDR1 and CDR2 sequences are MRHNA and SNTAGT. The CDR3 loop spans 14 amino acids.

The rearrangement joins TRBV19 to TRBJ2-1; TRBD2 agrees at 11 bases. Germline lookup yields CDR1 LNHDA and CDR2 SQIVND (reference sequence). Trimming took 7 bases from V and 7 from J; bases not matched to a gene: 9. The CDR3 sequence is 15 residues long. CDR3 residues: CASTPTSGSVNEQFF. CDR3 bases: TGTGCCAGTACCCCCACTAGCGGGAGCGTGAATGAGCAGTTCTTC. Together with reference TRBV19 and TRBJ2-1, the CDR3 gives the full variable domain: DGGITQSPKYLFRKEGQNVTLSCEQNLNHDAMYWYRQDPGQGLRLIYYSQIVNDFQKGDIAEGYSVSREKKESFPLTVTSAQKNPTAFYLCASTPTSGSVNEQFFGPGTRLTVL.

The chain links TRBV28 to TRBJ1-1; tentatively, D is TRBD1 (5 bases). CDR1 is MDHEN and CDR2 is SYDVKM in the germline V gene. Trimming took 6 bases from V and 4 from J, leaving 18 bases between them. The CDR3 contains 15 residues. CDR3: CASSLHGAFGTEAFF. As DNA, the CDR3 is TGTGCCAGCAGCCTTCATGGGGCGTTTGGCACTGAAGCTTTCTTT.